This T cell receptor (beta chain) came from a study of CD8 T cells in Susac syndrome. The CDR3 is made up of 14 amino acids. V was pared by 4 bases and J by 5 bases, with 14 bases between. Germline values: CDR1 MGHRA, CDR2 YSYEKL. With random hexamers, reverse transcription was performed on roughly 0.5 to 1 ug of RNA. TCRdb itself ran the immunoSEQ multiplex PCR reads through MiXCR, one entry per CDR3 protein. The sample lists approximately 220,000 distinct CDR3 sequences; approximately 90% were seen once. Sequenced: CD8+ T cells from PBMCs. This TCR came from a human donor with multiple sclerosis. The chain is built from TRBV4-1 and TRBJ2-5, with TRBD2 as a possible D gene (5 bases). The CDR3 nucleotides read TGCGCCAGCAGCCCTCCCCTAGCTCCTGAGACCCAGTACTTC. Encoded protein: CASSPPLAPETQYF.